This is a list of T cell receptor beta chains from one sample in a study of blood T cell repertoires in COVID-19. Here immunoSEQ multiplex PCR was the method, and the copy in TCRdb shows in-frame clones only, minus some. Of approximately 250,000 clones in the sample, 70% to 90% were seen once. The material sequenced was PBMCs or T cells enriched from blood (not recorded which). These receptors all stem from a woman in her forties with acute COVID-19. CDR3s include the opening cysteine and the closing phenylalanine or tryptophan. Fields, in order: V gene, clone size, J gene, D gene, CDR3 protein, CDR3 DNA. The D gene is left open where the match is weak. Size is omitted from some rows. Given values are once, few, many or a class for expanded clones.

V gene: TRBV20-1; clone size: -; J gene: TRBJ2-2; D gene: -; CDR3 protein: CSARYNGELFF; CDR3 DNA: TGCAGTGCTAGATATAACGGGGAGCTGTTTTTT
V gene: TRBV7-3; clone size: -; J gene: TRBJ2-7; D gene: TRBD2; CDR3 protein: CASSSGFRAAGGSNEQYF; CDR3 DNA: TGTGCCAGCAGCTCTGGGTTTCGAGCAGCGGGAGGGTCTAACGAGCAGTACTTC
V gene: TRBV29-1; clone size: few; J gene: TRBJ1-2; D gene: -; CDR3 protein: CSVATGEGNYGYTF; CDR3 DNA: TGCAGCGTTGCTACGGGGGAGGGGAACTATGGCTACACCTTC
V gene: TRBV18; clone size: -; J gene: TRBJ1-6; D gene: -; CDR3 protein: CASSPTENSPLHF; CDR3 DNA: TGTGCCAGCTCACCAACAGAGAATTCACCCCTCCACTTT
V gene: TRBV21-1; clone size: -; J gene: TRBJ1-2; D gene: -; CDR3 protein: CASSKETHTNYGYTF; CDR3 DNA: TGTGCCAGCAGCAAAGAGACACACACTAACTATGGCTACACCTTC
V gene: TRBV5-1; clone size: -; J gene: TRBJ1-6; D gene: -; CDR3 protein: CASSPTAYNSPLHF; CDR3 DNA: TGCGCCAGCAGCCCGACAGCGTATAATTCACCCCTCCACTTT
V gene: TRBV28; clone size: -; J gene: TRBJ1-1; D gene: -; CDR3 protein: CATNTRITEAFF; CDR3 DNA: TGTGCCACCAATACCAGGATAACTGAAGCTTTCTTT
V gene: TRBV11-3; clone size: -; J gene: TRBJ2-3; D gene: TRBD2; CDR3 protein: CASSLLTFGLAGADTQYF; CDR3 DNA: TGTGCCAGCAGCTTACTGACCTTTGGACTAGCGGGAGCAGATACGCAGTATTTT
V gene: TRBV24-1; clone size: -; J gene: TRBJ1-2; D gene: TRBD1; CDR3 protein: CAIGTGGAGLHGYTF; CDR3 DNA: TGTGCCATCGGGACAGGGGGCGCTGGGTTGCATGGCTACACCTTC
V gene: TRBV28; clone size: -; J gene: TRBJ2-1; D gene: TRBD2; CDR3 protein: CVAGGSYNEQFF; CDR3 DNA: TGTGTAGCGGGGGGCTCCTACAATGAGCAGTTCTTC
V gene: TRBV24-1; clone size: -; J gene: TRBJ2-3; D gene: TRBD2; CDR3 protein: CATSLTRGAGVRTDTQYF; CDR3 DNA: TGTGCCACCAGTCTTACCCGAGGGGCGGGAGTCAGAACAGATACGCAGTATTTT
V gene: TRBV5-6; clone size: -; J gene: TRBJ2-1; D gene: -; CDR3 protein: CASSLVAAYNEQFF; CDR3 DNA: TGTGCCAGCAGCTTGGTTGCGGCTTACAATGAGCAGTTCTTC
V gene: TRBV5-4; clone size: -; J gene: TRBJ1-2; D gene: TRBD1; CDR3 protein: CASSRGRSRGYTF; CDR3 DNA: TGTGCCAGCAGTAGGGGGCGAAGCCGAGGCTACACCTTC
V gene: TRBV23-1; clone size: -; J gene: TRBJ2-1; D gene: TRBD2; CDR3 protein: CASSQPNQTSGRSNEQFF; CDR3 DNA: TGCGCCAGCAGTCAACCAAATCAGACTAGCGGGAGGTCCAATGAGCAGTTCTTC
V gene: TRBV10-3; clone size: -; J gene: TRBJ2-7; D gene: TRBD1; CDR3 protein: CAISKDRGPSYEQYF; CDR3 DNA: TGTGCCATCAGCAAGGACAGGGGGCCTTCCTACGAGCAGTACTTC
V gene: TRBV7-9; clone size: -; J gene: TRBJ1-5; D gene: -; CDR3 protein: CASSLGLTETRRPQHF; CDR3 DNA: TGTGCCAGCAGCTTGGGGCTTACCGAAACAAGGCGGCCCCAGCATTTT
V gene: TRBV27; clone size: few; J gene: TRBJ2-2; D gene: -; CDR3 protein: CASSPAGLSTGELFF; CDR3 DNA: TGTGCCAGCAGTCCGGCCGGACTCTCAACCGGGGAGCTGTTTTTT
V gene: TRBV5-1; clone size: once; J gene: TRBJ1-1; D gene: TRBD1; CDR3 protein: CASSQGQGVEAFF; CDR3 DNA: TGCGCCAGCAGCCAGGGCCAGGGGGTTGAAGCTTTCTTT
V gene: TRBV28; clone size: -; J gene: TRBJ2-5; D gene: TRBD2; CDR3 protein: CASRGYWVAGDEETQYF; CDR3 DNA: TGTGCCAGCAGAGGGTACTGGGTAGCGGGAGACGAAGAGACCCAGTACTTC
V gene: TRBV3-1/TRBV3-2; clone size: -; J gene: TRBJ2-3; D gene: -; CDR3 protein: CASSLSSERMGMRLNTQYF; CDR3 DNA: TGTGCCAGCAGCCTGTCTAGCGAGAGAATGGGTATGCGTTTGAATACGCAGTATTTT
V gene: TRBV9; clone size: -; J gene: TRBJ2-5; D gene: -; CDR3 protein: CASSVAGQETQYF; CDR3 DNA: TGTGCCAGCAGTGTAGCAGGCCAAGAGACCCAGTACTTC
V gene: TRBV6-5; clone size: -; J gene: TRBJ1-1; D gene: -; CDR3 protein: CASSYDSRMNTEAFF; CDR3 DNA: TGTGCCAGCAGTTACGACAGCAGGATGAACACTGAAGCTTTCTTT
V gene: TRBV6-5; clone size: -; J gene: TRBJ2-7; D gene: TRBD1; CDR3 protein: CASSYSAGGSYEQYF; CDR3 DNA: TGTGCCAGCAGTTACTCGGCAGGGGGTTCCTACGAGCAGTACTTC
V gene: TRBV15; clone size: -; J gene: TRBJ1-2; D gene: -; CDR3 protein: CATSRDGGEEFYGYTF; CDR3 DNA: TGTGCCACCAGCAGAGATGGGGGGGAGGAATTCTATGGCTACACCTTC
V gene: TRBV7-8; clone size: few; J gene: TRBJ1-2; D gene: TRBD1; CDR3 protein: CASSLAQGLYGYTF; CDR3 DNA: TGTGCCAGCAGCTTAGCACAGGGGCTCTATGGCTACACCTTC
V gene: TRBV9; clone size: -; J gene: TRBJ2-5; D gene: -; CDR3 protein: CASSISGSGRQETQYF; CDR3 DNA: TGTGCCAGCAGCATATCAGGTAGCGGCCGGCAAGAGACCCAGTACTTC
V gene: TRBV13; clone size: -; J gene: TRBJ1-5; D gene: TRBD1; CDR3 protein: CASSLRGQVNNQPQHF; CDR3 DNA: TGTGCCAGCAGCTTAAGGGGACAGGTGAATAATCAGCCCCAGCATTTT
V gene: TRBV30; clone size: -; J gene: TRBJ1-1; D gene: -; CDR3 protein: CAWSSGATEAFF; CDR3 DNA: TGTGCCTGGAGTTCTGGGGCCACTGAAGCTTTCTTT
V gene: TRBV7-6; clone size: -; J gene: TRBJ2-1; D gene: TRBD2; CDR3 protein: CASSHIPRPGTSGRAIVDEQFF; CDR3 DNA: TGTGCCAGCAGCCACATACCTCGACCCGGGACTAGCGGGAGGGCCATCGTCGATGAGCAGTTCTTC
V gene: TRBV5-1; clone size: -; J gene: TRBJ2-7; D gene: -; CDR3 protein: CASSPDRDYEQYF; CDR3 DNA: TGCGCCAGCAGCCCGGACCGGGACTACGAGCAGTACTTC
V gene: TRBV19; clone size: -; J gene: TRBJ1-3; D gene: TRBD1; CDR3 protein: CASTPGQGIGVGNTIYF; CDR3 DNA: TGTGCCAGTACCCCGGGACAGGGCATCGGAGTTGGAAACACCATATATTTT
V gene: TRBV7-7; clone size: -; J gene: TRBJ2-7; D gene: TRBD1; CDR3 protein: CASSLDRGGEQYF; CDR3 DNA: TGTGCTAGCAGCTTAGACAGGGGTGGCGAGCAGTACTTC
V gene: TRBV3-1/TRBV3-2; clone size: few; J gene: TRBJ1-2; D gene: -; CDR3 protein: CASSQGGGIYYGYTF; CDR3 DNA: TGTGCCAGCAGCCAAGGGGGAGGCATATACTATGGCTACACCTTC
V gene: TRBV29-1; clone size: once; J gene: TRBJ2-5; D gene: TRBD2; CDR3 protein: CSAGGLAGEGAGETQYF; CDR3 DNA: TGCAGCGCAGGGGGACTAGCGGGAGAAGGGGCAGGGGAGACCCAGTACTTC
V gene: TRBV24-1; clone size: -; J gene: TRBJ2-7; D gene: TRBD1; CDR3 protein: CATSDRGQGALSYEQYF; CDR3 DNA: TGTGCCACCAGTGACCGAGGACAGGGGGCCCTCTCCTACGAGCAGTACTTC
V gene: TRBV10-1; clone size: -; J gene: TRBJ2-7; D gene: TRBD1; CDR3 protein: CASSDPGQPAQYF; CDR3 DNA: TGCGCCAGCAGTGATCCGGGACAGCCGGCTCAGTACTTC
V gene: TRBV4-1; clone size: -; J gene: TRBJ2-1; D gene: TRBD2; CDR3 protein: CASSQGLAGGGTYNEQFF; CDR3 DNA: TGCGCCAGCAGCCAAGGACTAGCGGGAGGAGGGACCTACAATGAGCAGTTCTTC
V gene: TRBV19; clone size: -; J gene: TRBJ1-1; D gene: TRBD1; CDR3 protein: CASSIVMAGQGGTEAFF; CDR3 DNA: TGTGCCAGTAGCATCGTGATGGCGGGACAGGGAGGCACTGAAGCTTTCTTT
V gene: TRBV20-1; clone size: -; J gene: TRBJ2-5; D gene: -; CDR3 protein: CSASHGQSQETQYF; CDR3 DNA: TGCAGTGCTAGTCACGGACAGTCCCAAGAGACCCAGTACTTC
V gene: TRBV7-2; clone size: -; J gene: TRBJ2-5; D gene: -; CDR3 protein: CASSFLSGARWETQYF; CDR3 DNA: TGTGCCAGCAGCTTCTTAAGCGGAGCTCGTTGGGAGACCCAGTACTTC
V gene: TRBV19; clone size: -; J gene: TRBJ1-3; D gene: TRBD1; CDR3 protein: CASSKQGATGNTIYF; CDR3 DNA: TGTGCCAGTAGTAAACAGGGGGCTACTGGAAACACCATATATTTT
V gene: TRBV27; clone size: few; J gene: TRBJ1-1; D gene: TRBD1; CDR3 protein: CASSLTGGRTEAFF; CDR3 DNA: TGTGCCAGCAGTCTAACAGGGGGGAGAACTGAAGCTTTCTTT
V gene: TRBV19; clone size: -; J gene: TRBJ1-1; D gene: TRBD1; CDR3 protein: CVSSPGTGADTEAFF; CDR3 DNA: TGTGTCAGTAGTCCTGGGACAGGGGCGGACACTGAAGCTTTCTTT
V gene: TRBV28; clone size: -; J gene: TRBJ2-3; D gene: TRBD2; CDR3 protein: CASSLSGLAGGDTQYF; CDR3 DNA: TGTGCCAGCAGTCTCTCGGGACTAGCGGGAGGGGATACGCAGTATTTT
V gene: TRBV27; clone size: -; J gene: TRBJ2-1; D gene: -; CDR3 protein: CASSQGGSSYNEQFF; CDR3 DNA: TGTGCCAGCAGTCAGGGGGGATCCTCCTACAATGAGCAGTTCTTC
V gene: TRBV7-9; clone size: -; J gene: TRBJ2-1; D gene: -; CDR3 protein: CASSSRTGITHEQFF; CDR3 DNA: TGTGCCAGCAGCTCCCGCACGGGGATTACACATGAGCAGTTCTTC
V gene: TRBV2; clone size: -; J gene: TRBJ2-1; D gene: TRBD1; CDR3 protein: CASSLQGASYNEQFF; CDR3 DNA: TGTGCCAGCTCCCTACAGGGGGCTTCCTACAATGAGCAGTTCTTC
V gene: TRBV10-3; clone size: -; J gene: TRBJ2-3; D gene: -; CDR3 protein: CAAGGETQYF; CDR3 DNA: TGTGCCGCCGGCGGGGAGACGCAGTATTTT
V gene: TRBV6-4; clone size: -; J gene: TRBJ1-1; D gene: TRBD1; CDR3 protein: CASRNWGQGGTEAFF; CDR3 DNA: TGTGCCAGCAGGAACTGGGGACAGGGGGGCACTGAAGCTTTCTTT
V gene: TRBV2; clone size: -; J gene: TRBJ1-2; D gene: -; CDR3 protein: CARERETGGYTF; CDR3 DNA: TGTGCCAGGGAGAGGGAGACTGGTGGCTACACCTTC
V gene: TRBV19; clone size: -; J gene: TRBJ2-5; D gene: TRBD1; CDR3 protein: CATARGTGGKETQYF; CDR3 DNA: TGTGCAACCGCGCGTGGGACAGGGGGCAAAGAGACCCAGTACTTC
V gene: TRBV5-1; clone size: -; J gene: TRBJ2-1; D gene: -; CDR3 protein: CASSLGAYNEQFF; CDR3 DNA: TGCGCCAGCAGCTTGGGAGCCTACAATGAGCAGTTCTTC
V gene: TRBV10-2; clone size: once; J gene: TRBJ2-1; D gene: -; CDR3 protein: CASSHGGSSYNEQFF; CDR3 DNA: TGCGCCAGCAGTCATGGGGGCAGCTCCTACAATGAGCAGTTCTTC
V gene: TRBV28; clone size: -; J gene: TRBJ2-1; D gene: -; CDR3 protein: CASLSIEGANYNEQFF; CDR3 DNA: TGTGCCAGCCTCTCGATTGAGGGAGCCAACTACAATGAGCAGTTCTTC
V gene: TRBV5-6; clone size: -; J gene: TRBJ1-3; D gene: -; CDR3 protein: CASSLVIREGRNTIYF; CDR3 DNA: TGTGCCAGCAGCTTGGTAATTAGGGAGGGAAGAAACACCATATATTTT
V gene: TRBV7-9; clone size: -; J gene: TRBJ2-1; D gene: -; CDR3 protein: CASSQVGSASSYNEQFF; CDR3 DNA: TGTGCCAGCAGCCAGGTGGGGAGCGCGAGCTCCTACAATGAGCAGTTCTTC
V gene: TRBV4-1; clone size: once; J gene: TRBJ1-1; D gene: -; CDR3 protein: CASSQTSQEAFF; CDR3 DNA: TGCGCCAGCAGCCAAACCTCCCAGGAAGCTTTCTTT
V gene: TRBV12-3/TRBV12-4; clone size: few; J gene: TRBJ2-1; D gene: -; CDR3 protein: CASTEYGYNEQFF; CDR3 DNA: TGTGCCAGCACTGAATACGGCTACAATGAGCAGTTCTTC
V gene: TRBV13; clone size: -; J gene: TRBJ2-3; D gene: TRBD2; CDR3 protein: CASSLRGLSGRPDTQYF; CDR3 DNA: TGTGCCAGCAGCTTGAGGGGTCTAAGCGGGAGGCCGGATACGCAGTATTTT
V gene: TRBV9; clone size: -; J gene: TRBJ2-3; D gene: -; CDR3 protein: CASSAGVADTQYF; CDR3 DNA: TGTGCCAGCAGCGCGGGTGTGGCAGATACGCAGTATTTT